This entry features one T cell receptor beta chain sequence. This sample stems from a study of blood T cell repertoires in COVID-19. The CDR3 is 14 residues long. Germline V gene data show CDR1 as SGHNT and CDR2 as YYREEE (reference sequence). Deletions cut 2 bases from V and 2 bases from J, with 7 bases between. Sequenced by immunoSEQ multiplex PCR; TCRdb stores in-frame clones only, minus some. The profile shows 98,000 or so clones, 80% to 90% of them singletons. The material sequenced was peripheral blood. The TCR originated in a man in his sixties with acute or convalescent COVID-19. The chain has TRBV5-4 and TRBJ2-2; D not resolved. CDR3 protein: CASSLLINTGELFF. The DNA for the CDR3 is TGTGCCAGCAGCTTACTAATTAACACCGGGGAGCTGTTTTTT. The entire variable domain, with the rest obtained from reference TRBV5-4 and TRBJ2-2, is as follows: ETGVTQSPTHLIKTRGQQVTLRCSSQSGHNTVSWYQQALGQGPQFIFQYYREEENGRGNFPPRFSGLQFPNYSSELNVNALELDDSALYLCASSLLINTGELFFGEGSRLTVL.